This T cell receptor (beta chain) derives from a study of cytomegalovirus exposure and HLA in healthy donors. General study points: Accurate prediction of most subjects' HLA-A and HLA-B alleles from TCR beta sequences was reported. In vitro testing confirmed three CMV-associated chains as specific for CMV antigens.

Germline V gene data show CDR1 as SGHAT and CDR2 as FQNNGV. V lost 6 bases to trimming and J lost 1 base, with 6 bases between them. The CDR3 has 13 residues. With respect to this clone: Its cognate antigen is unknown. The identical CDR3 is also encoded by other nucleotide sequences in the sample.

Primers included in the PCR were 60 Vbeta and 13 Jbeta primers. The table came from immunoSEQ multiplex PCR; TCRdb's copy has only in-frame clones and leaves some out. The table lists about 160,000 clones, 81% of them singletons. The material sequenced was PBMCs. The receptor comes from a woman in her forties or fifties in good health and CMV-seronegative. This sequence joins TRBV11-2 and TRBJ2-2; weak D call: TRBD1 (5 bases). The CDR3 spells CASSDRNTGELFF. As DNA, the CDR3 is TGTGCCAGCAGTGACAGGAACACCGGGGAGCTGTTTTTT.